The clone carrying this T cell receptor (beta chain) was counted at least ten times. Its antigen is still unknown. Amplification targeted TCR beta CDR3 regions from RNA transcripts. HTBI primers were the set used in a first-round RT-PCR of the TCR CDR3. Each CDR3 protein is one row after TCRdb ran MiXCR on the multiplex PCR reads. This table holds hundreds of thousands of distinct CDR3 sequences, over 10% found once. V dropped 6 bases and J dropped 3; count of bases not matched to a gene: 4. The CDR3 covers 14 residues. This sample is drawn from a study of T cells in Graves' hyperthyroidism and ophthalmopathy. General study findings and limits: In the analysis, a 13 V-J model separated ophthalmopathy from stable hyperthyroidism. Ophthalmopathy was identified by the model a median roughly 6.5 months ahead of onset. Most thyroid-expanded clonotypes above 0.001 were also found in blood.

This rearrangement joins TRBV12-3 or TRBV12-4 to TRBJ2-5; TRBD1 matches at 10 bases. The receptor was derived from a woman aged 18-29 years with Graves' hyperthyroidism. The sequenced material came from blood. As DNA, the CDR3 is TGTGCCAGCAGAACGGGGACAGGGGAAGAGACCCAGTACTTC. It encodes CASRTGTGEETQYF.